The text below deals with one T cell receptor (beta chain). This entry belongs to a study of Ad26.COV2.S vaccination and SARS-CoV-2 variants. The CDR3 is made up of 18 amino acids. V lost 1 base to trimming and J lost 8 bases; unmatched junction nucleotides: 14. The V gene's germline CDR1 is SGHRS and CDR2 YFSETQ. The treatment here: 19 received Ad26.COV2.S at low or high dose, single or two shots; several received placebo; per-sample allocation not given. Specimens were obtained on day 63 following the first vaccine or placebo injection. The repertoire was sequenced with immunoSEQ multiplex PCR; TCRdb's copy has only in-frame clones and lacks some. The profile shows approximately 480,000 clones, 70% to 90% of them singletons.

The TCR was taken from a person aged 18 to 65 who received the Ad26.COV2.S COVID-19 vaccine or a placebo. Sequencing was performed on peripheral blood, taken in a trial of Ad26.COV2.S vaccine versus placebo. The chain couples TRBV5-1 to TRBJ2-2; TRBD2 aligns across 10 bases. The CDR3 bases are TGCGCCAGCAGCTTGAAACCTAGCGGGAGAGAAGGTGGAGGGGAGCTGTTTTTT. Translated: CASSLKPSGREGGGELFF.